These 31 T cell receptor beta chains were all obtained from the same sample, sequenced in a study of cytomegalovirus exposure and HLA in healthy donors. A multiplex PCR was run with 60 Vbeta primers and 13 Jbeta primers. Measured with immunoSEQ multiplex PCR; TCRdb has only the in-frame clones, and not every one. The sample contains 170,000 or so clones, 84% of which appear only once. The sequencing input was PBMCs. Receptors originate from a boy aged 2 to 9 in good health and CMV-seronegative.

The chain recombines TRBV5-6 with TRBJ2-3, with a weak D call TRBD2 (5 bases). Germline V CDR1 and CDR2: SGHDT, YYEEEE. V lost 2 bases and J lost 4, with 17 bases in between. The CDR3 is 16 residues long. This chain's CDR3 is CASSLGLPGWSDTQYF. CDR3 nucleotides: TGTGCCAGCAGCTTAGGACTGCCGGGTTGGTCAGATACGCAGTATTTT.

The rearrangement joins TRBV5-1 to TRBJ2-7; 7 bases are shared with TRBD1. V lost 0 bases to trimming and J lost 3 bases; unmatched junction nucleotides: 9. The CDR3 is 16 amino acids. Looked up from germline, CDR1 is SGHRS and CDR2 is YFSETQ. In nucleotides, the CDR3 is TGCGCCAGCAGCTTGGACAGGTCAAACAGGGGCTACGAGCAGTACTTC. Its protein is CASSLDRSNRGYEQYF.

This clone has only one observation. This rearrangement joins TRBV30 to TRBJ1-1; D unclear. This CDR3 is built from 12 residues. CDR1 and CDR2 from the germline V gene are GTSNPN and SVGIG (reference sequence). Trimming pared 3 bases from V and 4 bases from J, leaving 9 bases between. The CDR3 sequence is CAWRIWSTEAFF. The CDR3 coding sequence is TGTGCCTGGAGGATATGGAGCACTGAAGCTTTCTTT.

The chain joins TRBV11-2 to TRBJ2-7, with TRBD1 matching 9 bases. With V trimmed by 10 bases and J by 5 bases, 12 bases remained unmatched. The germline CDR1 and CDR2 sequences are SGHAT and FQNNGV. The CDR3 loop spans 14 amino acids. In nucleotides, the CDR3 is TGTGCCACCGCCCCGGGACAGGGATTCCACGAGCAGTACTTC. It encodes CATAPGQGFHEQYF.

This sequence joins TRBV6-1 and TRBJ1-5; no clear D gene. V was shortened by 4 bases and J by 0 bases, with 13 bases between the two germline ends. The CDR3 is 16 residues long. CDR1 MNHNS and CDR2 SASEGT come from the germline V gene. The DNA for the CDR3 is TGTGCCAGCAGTGGGGAGTTAGGGTTTAGCAATCAGCCCCAGCATTTT. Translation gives CASSGELGFSNQPQHF.

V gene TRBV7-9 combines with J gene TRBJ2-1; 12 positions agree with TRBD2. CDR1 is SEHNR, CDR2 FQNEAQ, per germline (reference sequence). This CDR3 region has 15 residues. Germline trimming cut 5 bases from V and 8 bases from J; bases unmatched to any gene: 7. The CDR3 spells CASSLLAGGPDEQFF. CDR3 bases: TGTGCCAGCAGCCTTCTAGCGGGAGGGCCTGATGAGCAGTTCTTC.

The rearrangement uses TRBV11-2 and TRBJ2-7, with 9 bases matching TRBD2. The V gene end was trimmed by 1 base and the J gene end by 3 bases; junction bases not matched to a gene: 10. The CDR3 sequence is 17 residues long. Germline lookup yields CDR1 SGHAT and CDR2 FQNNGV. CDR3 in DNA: TGTGCCAGCAGCTTAGGGTATGGCGGGAGGGCCCTCTACGAGCAGTACTTC. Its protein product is CASSLGYGGRALYEQYF. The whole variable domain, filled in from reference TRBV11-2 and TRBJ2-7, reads EAGVAQSPRYKIIEKRQSVAFWCNPISGHATLYWYQQILGQGPKLLIQFQNNGVVDDSQLPKDRFSAERLKGVDSTLKIQPAKLEDSAVYLCASSLGYGGRALYEQYFGPGTRLTVT.

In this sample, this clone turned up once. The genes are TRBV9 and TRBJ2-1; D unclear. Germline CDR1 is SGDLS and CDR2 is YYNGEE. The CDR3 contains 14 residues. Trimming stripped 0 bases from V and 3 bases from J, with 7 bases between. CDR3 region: CASSVAGNYNEQFF. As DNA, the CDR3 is TGTGCCAGCAGCGTAGCGGGTAACTACAATGAGCAGTTCTTC.

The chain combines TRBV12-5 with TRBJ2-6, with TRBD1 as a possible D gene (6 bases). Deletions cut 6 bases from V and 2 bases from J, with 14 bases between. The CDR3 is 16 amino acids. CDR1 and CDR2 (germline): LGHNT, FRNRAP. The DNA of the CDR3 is TGTGCTAGTGGCCCCCCGACAGGCGCTGGGGCCAACGTCCTGACTTTC. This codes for CASGPPTGAGANVLTF.

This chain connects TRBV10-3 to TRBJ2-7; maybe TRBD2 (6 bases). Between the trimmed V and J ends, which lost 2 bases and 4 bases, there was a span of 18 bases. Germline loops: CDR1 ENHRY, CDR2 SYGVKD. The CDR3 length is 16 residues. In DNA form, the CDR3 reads TGTGCCATCAGTGAGCCCCCGGGAGTTAGTAAGTACGAGCAGTACTTC. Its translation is CAISEPPGVSKYEQYF.

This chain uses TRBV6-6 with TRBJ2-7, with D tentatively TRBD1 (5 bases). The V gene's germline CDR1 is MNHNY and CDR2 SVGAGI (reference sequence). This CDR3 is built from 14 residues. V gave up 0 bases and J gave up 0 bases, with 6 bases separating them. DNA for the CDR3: TGTGCCAGCAGTTACTCGACAGACTCCTACGAGCAGTACTTC. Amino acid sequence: CASSYSTDSYEQYF.

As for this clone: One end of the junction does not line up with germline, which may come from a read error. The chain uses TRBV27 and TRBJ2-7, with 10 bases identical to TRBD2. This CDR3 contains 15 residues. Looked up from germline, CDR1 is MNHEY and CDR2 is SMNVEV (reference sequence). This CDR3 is CASSPTGLAAYEQYF. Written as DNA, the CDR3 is TGTGCTAGCAGTCCCACCGGACTAGCGGCCTACGAGCAGTACTTC.

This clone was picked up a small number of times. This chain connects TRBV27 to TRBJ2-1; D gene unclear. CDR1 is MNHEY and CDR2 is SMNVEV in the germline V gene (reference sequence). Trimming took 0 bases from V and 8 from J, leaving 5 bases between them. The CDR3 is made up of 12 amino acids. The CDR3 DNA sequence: TGTGCCAGCAGTTTATCGGCGGATGAGCAGTTCTTC. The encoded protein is CASSLSADEQFF.

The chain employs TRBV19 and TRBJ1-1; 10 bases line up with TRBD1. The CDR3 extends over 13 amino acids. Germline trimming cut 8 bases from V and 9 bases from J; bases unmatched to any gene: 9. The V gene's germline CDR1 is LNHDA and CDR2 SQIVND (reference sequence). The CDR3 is CASADRGRLKAFF. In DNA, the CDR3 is TGTGCCAGTGCAGACAGGGGGCGACTTAAAGCTTTCTTT.

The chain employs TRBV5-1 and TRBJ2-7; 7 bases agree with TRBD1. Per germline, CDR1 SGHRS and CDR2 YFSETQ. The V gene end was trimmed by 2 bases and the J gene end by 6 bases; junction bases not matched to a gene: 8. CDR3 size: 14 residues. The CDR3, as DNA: TGCGCCAGCAGCTTTGACAGGGATTTAACCGAGCAGTACTTC. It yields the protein CASSFDRDLTEQYF.

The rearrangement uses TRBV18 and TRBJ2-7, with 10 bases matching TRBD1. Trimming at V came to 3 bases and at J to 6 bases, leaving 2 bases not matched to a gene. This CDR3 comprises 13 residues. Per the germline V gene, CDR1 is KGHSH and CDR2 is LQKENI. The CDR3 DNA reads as TGTGCCAGCTCACCCCGGACAGGGGGCGAGCAGTACTTC. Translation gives CASSPRTGGEQYF.

For the CDR3, the DNA is TGTGCCAGCAGATCTCGCGAGCAGTACTTC. This encodes CASRSREQYF. The chain combines TRBV2 with TRBJ2-5; D gene ambiguous. TRBJ2-7 explains the end of the DNA better; the J call may be wrong. Per germline, CDR1 SNHLY and CDR2 FYNNEI. The length of the CDR3 is 10 residues.

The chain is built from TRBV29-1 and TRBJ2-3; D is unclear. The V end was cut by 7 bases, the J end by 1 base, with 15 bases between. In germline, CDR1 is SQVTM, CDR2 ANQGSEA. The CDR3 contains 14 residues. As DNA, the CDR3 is TGCAGCGGAAACGGGTGGGTGGGCACAGATACGCAGTATTTT. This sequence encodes CSGNGWVGTDTQYF.

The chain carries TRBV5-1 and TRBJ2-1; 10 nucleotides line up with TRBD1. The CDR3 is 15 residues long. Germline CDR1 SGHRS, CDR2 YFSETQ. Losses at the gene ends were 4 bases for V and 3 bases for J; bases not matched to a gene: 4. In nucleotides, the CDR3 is TGCGCCAGCAGCATGGGACAGGGGATCTACAATGAGCAGTTCTTC. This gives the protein CASSMGQGIYNEQFF.

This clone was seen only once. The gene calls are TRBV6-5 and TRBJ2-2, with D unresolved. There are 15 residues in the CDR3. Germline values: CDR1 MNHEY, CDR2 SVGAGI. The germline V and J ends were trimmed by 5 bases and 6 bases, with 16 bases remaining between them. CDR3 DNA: TGTGCCAGCAGTAGCCTTGGCAGGCCTGCCGGGGAGCTGTTTTTT. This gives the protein CASSSLGRPAGELFF.

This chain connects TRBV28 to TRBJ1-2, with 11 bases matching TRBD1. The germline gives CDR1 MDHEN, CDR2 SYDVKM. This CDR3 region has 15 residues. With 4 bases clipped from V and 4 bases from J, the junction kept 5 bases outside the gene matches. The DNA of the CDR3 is TGTGCCAGCAGTTCCGGGACAGGGGGGATCTATGGCTACACCTTC. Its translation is CASSSGTGGIYGYTF.

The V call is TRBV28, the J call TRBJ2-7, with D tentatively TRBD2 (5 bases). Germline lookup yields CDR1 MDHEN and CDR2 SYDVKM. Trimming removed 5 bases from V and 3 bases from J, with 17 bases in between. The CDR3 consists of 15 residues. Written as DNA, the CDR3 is TGTGCCAGCAGTCCACCAGCGGAGGTGTTCTACGAGCAGTACTTC. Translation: CASSPPAEVFYEQYF.

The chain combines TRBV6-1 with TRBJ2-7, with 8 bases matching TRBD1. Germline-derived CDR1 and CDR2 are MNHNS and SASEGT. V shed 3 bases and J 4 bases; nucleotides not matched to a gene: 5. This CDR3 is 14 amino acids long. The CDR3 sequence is CASSDRTGRYEQYF. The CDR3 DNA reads TGTGCCAGCAGTGATCGGACAGGGAGGTACGAGCAGTACTTC.

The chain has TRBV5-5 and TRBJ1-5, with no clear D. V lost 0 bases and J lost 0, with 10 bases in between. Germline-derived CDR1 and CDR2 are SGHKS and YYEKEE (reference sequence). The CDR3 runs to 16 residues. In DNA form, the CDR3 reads TGTGCCAGCAGCTTGGGGCAGGCTTATAGCAATCAGCCCCAGCATTTT. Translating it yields CASSLGQAYSNQPQHF.

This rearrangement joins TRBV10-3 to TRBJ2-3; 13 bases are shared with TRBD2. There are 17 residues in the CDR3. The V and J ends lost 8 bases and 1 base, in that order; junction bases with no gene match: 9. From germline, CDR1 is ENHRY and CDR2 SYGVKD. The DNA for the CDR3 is TGTGCCATCCGGCACGGACTAGCGGGAGAAGGCACAGATACGCAGTATTTT. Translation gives CAIRHGLAGEGTDTQYF.

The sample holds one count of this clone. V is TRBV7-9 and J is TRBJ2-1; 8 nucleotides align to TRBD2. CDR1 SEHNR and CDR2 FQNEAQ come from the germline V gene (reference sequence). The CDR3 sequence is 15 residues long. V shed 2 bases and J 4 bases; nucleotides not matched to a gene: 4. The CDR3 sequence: CASSLSGSIYNEQFF. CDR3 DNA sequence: TGTGCCAGCAGCTTAAGCGGGAGTATTTACAATGAGCAGTTCTTC.

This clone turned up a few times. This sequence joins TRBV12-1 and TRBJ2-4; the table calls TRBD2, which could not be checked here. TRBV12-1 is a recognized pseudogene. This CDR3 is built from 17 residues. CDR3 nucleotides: TGTGCCAGCAGCTCCGGGAGGACTAGCGGGCGTTTAGGCATTCAGTACTTC. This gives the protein CASSSGRTSGRLGIQYF.

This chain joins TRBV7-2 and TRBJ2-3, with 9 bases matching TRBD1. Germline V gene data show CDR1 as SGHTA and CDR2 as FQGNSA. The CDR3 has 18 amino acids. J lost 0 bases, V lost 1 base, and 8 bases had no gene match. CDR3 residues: CASSLGVGTGWSTDTQYF. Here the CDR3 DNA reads TGTGCCAGCAGCTTAGGAGTTGGGACAGGGTGGAGCACAGATACGCAGTATTTT.

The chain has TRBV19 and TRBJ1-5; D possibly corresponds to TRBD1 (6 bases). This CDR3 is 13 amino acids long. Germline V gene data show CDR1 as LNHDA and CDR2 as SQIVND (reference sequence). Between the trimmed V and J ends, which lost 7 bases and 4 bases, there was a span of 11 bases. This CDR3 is CASNRERNQPQHF. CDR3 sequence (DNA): TGTGCCAGTAACAGGGAACGGAATCAGCCCCAGCATTTT.

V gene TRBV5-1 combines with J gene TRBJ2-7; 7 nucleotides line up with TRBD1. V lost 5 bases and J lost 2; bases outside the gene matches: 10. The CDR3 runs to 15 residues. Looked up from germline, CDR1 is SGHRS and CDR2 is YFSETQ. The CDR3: CASREGGVEPYEQYF. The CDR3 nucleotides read TGCGCCAGCAGGGAAGGGGGCGTCGAACCCTACGAGCAGTACTTC. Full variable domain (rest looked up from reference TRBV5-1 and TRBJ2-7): KAGVTQTPRYLIKTRGQQVTLSCSPISGHRSVSWYQQTPGQGLQFLFEYFSETQRNKGNFPGRFSGRQFSNSRSEMNVSTLELGDSALYLCASREGGVEPYEQYFGPGTRLTVT.

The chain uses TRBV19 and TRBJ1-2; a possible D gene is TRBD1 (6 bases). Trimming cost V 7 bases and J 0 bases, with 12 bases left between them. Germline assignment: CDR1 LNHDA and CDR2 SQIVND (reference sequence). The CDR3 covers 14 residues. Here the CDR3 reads CASKPDRANYGYTF. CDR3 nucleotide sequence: TGTGCCAGTAAACCGGACAGAGCTAACTATGGCTACACCTTC.